This T cell receptor (beta chain) was recorded in a study of post-analysis software for immune sequencing data. Whole-study context: Relapsing-remitting, secondary progressive and progressive-relapsing courses of multiple sclerosis were included.

The CDR3 has 17 amino acids. Trimming removed 1 base from V and 0 bases from J; junction bases left unmatched: 8. Germline CDR1 SGHTA, CDR2 FQGNSA. This clonotype was counted between two and nine times. Its cognate antigen is unknown. Every TCR beta cDNA library bore unique molecular identifiers. Using its own MiXCR run on the PCR reads, TCRdb lists one record per CDR3 protein. The repertoire holds hundreds of thousands of distinct CDR3 sequences, 25% to 30% seen once, with more than 0.55% in the top ten. Study conclusions and caveats: Four to six TRBV segments were more frequent in patients than controls; TRBV5-6, TRBV5-1 and TRBV20-1 belonged to this group.

The receptor was derived from a girl between 5 and 17 years old with multiple sclerosis. This sequence joins TRBV7-2 and TRBJ2-7; 8 nucleotides agree with TRBD2. Sequenced input: blood. The DNA for the CDR3 is TGTGCCAGCAGCTTAGGGCCCAGCGGGGGCAGCTCCTACGAGCAGTACTTC. Translating gives CASSLGPSGGSSYEQYF.